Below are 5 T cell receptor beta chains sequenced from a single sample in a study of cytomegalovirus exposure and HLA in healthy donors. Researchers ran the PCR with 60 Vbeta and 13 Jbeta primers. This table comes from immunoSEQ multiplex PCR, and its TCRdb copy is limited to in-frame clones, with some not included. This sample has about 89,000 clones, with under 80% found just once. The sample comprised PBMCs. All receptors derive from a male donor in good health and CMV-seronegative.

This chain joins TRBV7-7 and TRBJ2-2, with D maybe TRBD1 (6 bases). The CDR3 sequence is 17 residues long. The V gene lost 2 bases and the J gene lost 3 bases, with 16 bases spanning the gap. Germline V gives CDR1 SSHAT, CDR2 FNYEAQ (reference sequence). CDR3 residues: CASSLSLAQGDTGELFF. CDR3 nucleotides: TGTGCCAGCAGCTTATCGTTAGCACAGGGTGACACCGGGGAGCTGTTTTTT.

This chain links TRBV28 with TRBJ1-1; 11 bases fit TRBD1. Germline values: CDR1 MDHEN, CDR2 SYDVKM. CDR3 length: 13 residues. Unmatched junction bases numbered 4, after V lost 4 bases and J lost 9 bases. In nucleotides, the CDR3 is TGTGCCAGCAGTTCGGGACAGGGGGTAAAAGCTTTCTTT. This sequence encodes CASSSGQGVKAFF.

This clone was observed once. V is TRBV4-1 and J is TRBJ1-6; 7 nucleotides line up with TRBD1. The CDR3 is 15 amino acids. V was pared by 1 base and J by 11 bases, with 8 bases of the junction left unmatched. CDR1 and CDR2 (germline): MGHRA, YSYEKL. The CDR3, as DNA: TGCGCCAGCAGCCAAGGGTCACAGGGGTTAACACCCCTCCACTTT. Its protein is CASSQGSQGLTPLHF.

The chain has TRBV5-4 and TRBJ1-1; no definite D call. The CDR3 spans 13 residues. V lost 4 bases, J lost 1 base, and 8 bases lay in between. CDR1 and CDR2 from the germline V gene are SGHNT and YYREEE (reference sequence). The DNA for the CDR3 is TGTGCCAGCAGCCCGAGACAGAACACTGAAGCTTTCTTT. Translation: CASSPRQNTEAFF.

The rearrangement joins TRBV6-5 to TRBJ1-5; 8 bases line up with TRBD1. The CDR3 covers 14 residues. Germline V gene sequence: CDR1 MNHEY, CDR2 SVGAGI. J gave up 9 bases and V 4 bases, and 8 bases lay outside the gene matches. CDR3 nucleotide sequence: TGTGCCAGCAGTTCCGGGACAGGTGAAAGGCCCCAGCATTTT. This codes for CASSSGTGERPQHF.